The T cell receptor beta chain under discussion was sequenced for a study of blood T cell repertoires in COVID-19. Study background: Sites in the United States, Italy and Spain provided acute and convalescent COVID-19 samples. T cells, B-cell-depleted T cells, or PBMCs supplied cDNA or gDNA.

Authors' data handling: Using reference gene primer amplification, nucleated cell counts were estimated. TCRdb keeps only in-frame clones here, not all; method: immunoSEQ multiplex PCR. V, J and clone size reflect that table, while D and trimming were determined from the DNA. Of fewer than 250,000 clones listed, around 84% are singletons. This CDR3 region has 18 residues. The germline V gene has CDR1 SGHDN and CDR2 FVKESK. V lost 0 bases and J lost 0; bases outside the gene matches: 7. This receptor was identified in a man in his fifties or sixties with acute or convalescent COVID-19. The rearrangement links TRBV14 to TRBJ2-2; 7 positions agree with TRBD2. What was sequenced was peripheral blood. Here the CDR3 reads CASSQDWAGDPNTGELFF. CDR3 coding DNA: TGTGCCAGCAGCCAAGATTGGGCGGGGGACCCGAACACCGGGGAGCTGTTTTTT.